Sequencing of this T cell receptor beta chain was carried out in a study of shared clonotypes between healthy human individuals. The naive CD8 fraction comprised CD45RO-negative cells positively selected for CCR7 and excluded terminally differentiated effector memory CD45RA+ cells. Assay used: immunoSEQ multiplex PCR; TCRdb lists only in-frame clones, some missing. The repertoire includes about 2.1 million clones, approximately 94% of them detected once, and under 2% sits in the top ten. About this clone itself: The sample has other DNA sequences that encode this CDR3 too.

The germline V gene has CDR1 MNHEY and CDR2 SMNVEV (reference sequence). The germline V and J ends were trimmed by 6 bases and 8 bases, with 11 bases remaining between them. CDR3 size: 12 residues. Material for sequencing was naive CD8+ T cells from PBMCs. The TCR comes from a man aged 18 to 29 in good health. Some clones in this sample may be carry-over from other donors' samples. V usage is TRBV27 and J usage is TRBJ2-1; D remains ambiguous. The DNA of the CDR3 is TGTGCCAGCAGCTCCGGCCCGGATGAGCAGTTCTTC. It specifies CASSSGPDEQFF.